Shown below are 15 T cell receptor beta chains from a single sample sequenced in a study of T cell responses to AZD1222 COVID-19 vaccine. The protocol was immunoSEQ multiplex PCR, while the TCRdb copy is restricted to in-frame clones and leaves out a portion. The table has more than 70,000 clones, approximately 86% seen once. The input for sequencing was peripheral blood, taken on day 0 of AZD1222 vaccination. Receptors were obtained from an adult in good health.

The chain employs TRBV10-3 and TRBJ2-1, with TRBD2 as a possible D gene (7 bases). Germline CDR1 and CDR2: ENHRY and SYGVKD. The CDR3 consists of 10 residues. The germline V and J ends were trimmed by 6 bases and 15 bases, with 12 bases remaining between them. The CDR3 nucleotides read TGTGCCATCAGAGGGGGGGCGCTGTTCTTC. Amino acid sequence: CAIRGGALFF.

The rearrangement uses TRBV5-1 and TRBJ2-1; 8 bases are shared with TRBD2. Germline V gene lookup returns CDR1 SGHRS and CDR2 YFSETQ. The V segment lost 4 bases and the J segment 7 bases; nucleotides outside the gene matches: 7. The CDR3 covers 14 residues. CDR3 protein: CASSKAGERNEQFF. The CDR3 region has the DNA TGCGCCAGCAGCAAAGCGGGAGAAAGGAATGAGCAGTTCTTC.

The chain links TRBV9 to TRBJ2-1; TRBD2 is a possible D gene (6 bases). The V gene's germline CDR1 is SGDLS and CDR2 YYNGEE. The CDR3 totals 16 residues. Trimming left V 3 bases short and J 2 bases short, with 15 bases between. CDR3 sequence reads: CASSAGTLSPYNEQFF. CDR3 in DNA: TGTGCCAGCAGCGCTGGGACTCTTTCCCCCTACAATGAGCAGTTCTTC.

V gene TRBV7-3 combines with J gene TRBJ1-2, with unresolved D. Germline values: CDR1 SGHTA, CDR2 FQGTGA. The V end was cut by 5 bases, the J end by 4 bases, with 17 bases between. The CDR3 loop spans 15 amino acids. The CDR3 nucleotides read TGTGCCAGCAGCCCCACGGGCGGGGAACCCTATGGCTACACCTTC. Translating gives CASSPTGGEPYGYTF.

This clone was seen a few times. V is TRBV7-9 and J is TRBJ1-2; perhaps TRBD1 as D (5 bases). With 4 bases removed from V and 7 bases from J, the gap between germline ends came to 16 bases. Germline CDR1 is SEHNR and CDR2 is FQNEAQ (reference sequence). This CDR3 region has 14 residues. CDR3 sequence reads: CASSSTEGRSGYTF. CDR3 DNA sequence: TGTGCCAGCAGCTCCACCGAGGGGAGGAGTGGCTACACCTTC.

This chain connects TRBV10-3 to TRBJ2-1; D call uncertain. Germline assignment: CDR1 ENHRY and CDR2 SYGVKD. With 0 bases removed from V and 2 bases from J, the gap between germline ends came to 5 bases. This CDR3 has 14 amino acids. CDR3 sequence reads: CAISESATYNEQFF. The DNA for the CDR3 is TGTGCCATCAGTGAGTCAGCGACCTACAATGAGCAGTTCTTC.

This sequence joins TRBV2 and TRBJ2-7; 7 bases are a match to TRBD2. Unmatched junction bases numbered 0, after V lost 1 base and J lost 0 bases. The CDR3 sequence is 14 residues long. CDR1 is SNHLY, CDR2 FYNNEI, per germline. The CDR3 sequence: CASSEGGSSYEQYF. The CDR3, as DNA: TGTGCCAGCAGTGAAGGCGGGAGCTCCTACGAGCAGTACTTC.

The V and J genes are TRBV11-3 and TRBJ1-2, with 9 nucleotides matching TRBD1. The J segment lost 7 bases and the V segment lost 5 bases, leaving 5 bases of the junction unmatched. Germline-derived CDR1 and CDR2 are SGHNT and YENEEA. This CDR3 comprises 13 residues. As DNA, the CDR3 is TGTGCCAGCAGCCCGGGGGACAGGGCTGGCTACACCTTC. Its protein product is CASSPGDRAGYTF.

The CDR3 loop is CAWRGLAGGETQYF. In DNA, the CDR3 is TGTGCCTGGAGGGGACTAGCGGGAGGCGAGACCCAGTACTTC. The chain couples TRBV30 to TRBJ2-5; 15 bases line up with TRBD2. J gave up 5 bases and V 3 bases, and 1 base lay outside the gene matches. The CDR3 loop spans 14 amino acids. The germline V gene encodes CDR1 GTSNPN and CDR2 SVGIG (reference sequence).

This chain connects TRBV7-9 to TRBJ2-5; no definite D call. The CDR3 spans 15 residues. The germline V gene encodes CDR1 SEHNR and CDR2 FQNEAQ (reference sequence). V lost 5 bases to trimming and J lost 5 bases, with 18 bases between them. The CDR3 sequence is CASSLGSQVGETQYF. CDR3 bases: TGTGCCAGCAGCCTCGGGTCCCAGGTAGGGGAGACCCAGTACTTC.

In this sample, this clone turned up once. The V and J genes are TRBV6-2 or TRBV6-3 and TRBJ2-7, with D hard to call. The CDR3 has 14 residues. The germline V and J ends were trimmed by 2 bases and 1 base, with 9 bases remaining between them. The germline V gene encodes CDR1 MNHEY and CDR2 SVGEGT. CDR3 sequence reads: CASSYRSRSYEQYF. The CDR3 coding sequence is TGTGCCAGCAGTTACCGTTCACGGTCCTACGAGCAGTACTTC.

In DNA, the CDR3 is TGTGCCAGCACTTTAGGAGCAGGGGAAACCGGGGAGCTGTTTTTT. This sequence encodes CASTLGAGETGELFF. The chain is built from TRBV2 and TRBJ2-2, with a possible D match to TRBD1 (6 bases). The length of the CDR3 is 15 residues. Trimming took 7 bases from V and 5 from J, leaving 17 bases between them. The germline V gene has CDR1 SNHLY and CDR2 FYNNEI. Drawing the rest from reference TRBV2 and TRBJ2-2, the complete variable domain is EPEVTQTPSHQVTQMGQEVILRCVPISNHLYFYWYRQILGQKVEFLVSFYNNEISEKSEIFDDQFSVERPDGSNFTLKIRSTKLEDSAMYFCASTLGAGETGELFFGEGSRLTVL.

This chain connects TRBV6-2 or TRBV6-3 to TRBJ2-1, with 7 bases identical to TRBD2. V was pared by 4 bases and J by 2 bases, with 8 bases of the junction left unmatched. Germline V CDR1 and CDR2: MNHEY, SVGEGT. CDR3 size: 16 residues. In DNA, the CDR3 is TGTGCCAGCAGTTTTACTCTAGCGGATGCCTACAATGAGCAGTTCTTC. Protein product: CASSFTLADAYNEQFF.

This chain uses TRBV7-3 with TRBJ2-1; 10 positions agree with TRBD2. This CDR3 has 15 residues. Looked up from germline, CDR1 is SGHTA and CDR2 is FQGTGA. V was clipped by 5 bases and J by 4 bases; unmatched bases: 5. The CDR3 loop reads CASSPRLAGYNEQFF. CDR3 coding DNA: TGTGCCAGCAGCCCCAGACTAGCGGGTTACAATGAGCAGTTCTTC.

J is TRBJ2-7 and V is TRBV2; D is uncertain. V lost 1 base and J 0 bases, leaving 7 bases between the germline ends. Germline values: CDR1 SNHLY, CDR2 FYNNEI. The CDR3 has 14 amino acids. CDR3 protein: CASSEGQDSYEQYF. CDR3 coding DNA: TGTGCCAGCAGTGAAGGGCAGGACTCCTACGAGCAGTACTTC.